Each of the 7 T cell receptor beta chains below was sequenced from the same sample in a study of CD8+CD57+ T cells in acquired aplastic anemia. CDR3 and TCR beta VDJ profiling relied on genomic DNA as the template. Via MiXCR, TCRdb re-called the reads, giving one row per CDR3 protein. The table lists about 170,000 distinct CDR3 sequences, 40% to 50% of them singletons. Patients selected for sequencing had displayed CD8+CD57+ cell expansion by flow cytometry. Input material: sorted CD4+, CD8+, or CD8+CD57+ T cells (not recorded which) from PBMCs. The receptors were sampled from a human donor with aplastic anemia.

This clonotype was observed many times. The V gene is TRBV5-3, the J gene TRBJ1-6; TRBD1 might be the D (5 bases). TRBV5-3 is an open reading frame, and its role is uncertain. This CDR3 is built from 13 residues. Trimming took 8 bases from V and 6 from J, leaving 12 bases between them. The CDR3 region has the DNA TGTGCCAGTGCGGGACTGCCTAATTCACCCCTCCACTTT. It encodes CASAGLPNSPLHF.

There are many counts of this clonotype. The chain couples TRBV5-1 to TRBJ2-3, with a weak D call TRBD2 (7 bases). The CDR3 has 16 amino acids. Trimming took off 4 bases at V and 5 bases at J, with 20 bases between the two ends. Germline V gene sequence: CDR1 SGHRS, CDR2 YFSETQ. This CDR3 reads CASSPVFGGRGDTQYF. The DNA for the CDR3 is TGCGCCAGCAGCCCAGTTTTCGGGGGGCGAGGAGATACGCAGTATTTT. The whole variable domain, remainder taken from reference TRBV5-1 and TRBJ2-3, is KAGVTQTPRYLIKTRGQQVTLSCSPISGHRSVSWYQQTPGQGLQFLFEYFSETQRNKGNFPGRFSGRQFSNSRSEMNVSTLELGDSALYLCASSPVFGGRGDTQYFGPGTRLTVL.

Note on this clonotype: The junction and the germline gene differ at one end; a read error may be behind it. This chain joins TRBV3-1 and TRBJ1-2, with 7 bases aligning to TRBD1. The CDR3 contains 13 residues. The germline V gene encodes CDR1 LGHDT and CDR2 YNNKEL (reference sequence). The CDR3 is CASSPGTDYGHTF. The CDR3 DNA is TGTGCCAGCAGCCCGGGGACAGATTATGGCCACACCTTC.

About this clonotype itself: This may come from a read error, since a much larger clone is one base off. The CDR3 here is CASSPETSSNEQYF. The CDR3 region has the DNA TGTGCCAGCAGCCCGGAGACTAGCTCCAATGAGCAGTACTTC. The chain recombines TRBV5-4 with TRBJ2-7; 7 bases map to TRBD2. From germline, CDR1 is SGHNT and CDR2 YYREEE (reference sequence). V shed 4 bases, J shed 7 bases, and the junction held 11 bases outside the gene matches. This CDR3 spans 14 amino acids.

This clonotype was detected many times. The chain is built from TRBV20-1 and TRBJ2-1, with TRBD1 identical over 10 bases. Germline V CDR1 and CDR2: DFQATT, SNEGSKA (reference sequence). Losses at the gene ends were 2 bases for V and 2 bases for J; bases not matched to a gene: 3. The CDR3 totals 15 residues. Here the CDR3 DNA reads TGCAGTGCTAGATCGGGGACAGGGGCCTACAATGAGCAGTTCTTC. Translating it yields CSARSGTGAYNEQFF.

This clonotype was detected many times. This chain uses TRBV11-2 with TRBJ1-3; unclear D gene. V was pared by 5 bases and J by 0 bases, with 14 bases between. CDR1 and CDR2 from the germline V gene are SGHAT and FQNNGV. The CDR3 length is 16 residues. The CDR3 protein is CASSRAGASSGNTIYF. The DNA of the CDR3 is TGTGCCAGCAGCCGTGCGGGCGCGAGCTCTGGAAACACCATATATTTT.

This clonotype has ten or more counts. V is TRBV20-1 and J is TRBJ2-3; 11 positions match TRBD2. V was pared by 6 bases and J by 1 base, with 3 bases of the junction left unmatched. The CDR3 is 14 amino acids. The germline V gene encodes CDR1 DFQATT and CDR2 SNEGSKA (reference sequence). Here the CDR3 reads CSAILAGGTDTQYF. The DNA for the CDR3 is TGCAGTGCCATACTAGCGGGGGGCACAGATACGCAGTATTTT.